This T cell receptor beta chain was documented in a study of blood T cell repertoires in COVID-19 (dated by TCRdb to 2018 to 2021). About the investigation overall: The collaborator samples originated in the United States, Italy and Spain and spanned the acute and convalescent phases of COVID-19. Sample metadata almost always included a de-identified subject ID, COVID-19 status, age in years and sex. The repertoires were released in a freely available public database intended as a resource for research on the immune response to SARS-CoV-2. Deeply sampled blood TCRbeta repertoires from subjects exposed to, actively infected with, or recovered from COVID-19 were included in the dataset. The material from the prospective study consisted of cDNA or gDNA derived from T cells, B-cell-depleted T cells, or PBMCs. The samples were drawn from the first 160 participants of the ongoing ImmuneRACE study and from 950 to 1,500 subjects provided by 6 global collaborators. HLA class I and class II types, where available, came from metadata supplied by the sample provider rather than from assay-based typing. The paper as a whole reports these results and caveats: The amount of clinical and demographic metadata varied by source and participant and was provided uncurated.

Whole blood was collected in K2EDTA tubes by collaborating institutions according to the institutions' own protocols. For TCRbeta analysis, collaborator samples were shipped as frozen whole blood, as isolated PBMCs, or as DNA extracted from either sample type. With regard to this clone: Which antigen it targets is not known. No base-level quality is on record; no much larger clone is a single base apart.

CDR1 and CDR2 are drawn from the germline V gene (reference sequence): LNHNV, YYDKDF. Deletion took 3 bases off V and 2 bases off J, with a span of 20 bases between the germline ends. The CDR3 runs 19 residues from the cysteine to the phenylalanine. Of the read, only the CDR3 DNA is kept; its 57 bases are in frame from base 1. The immunoSEQ Assay, a bias-controlled multiplex PCR, was used to amplify TCRbeta CDR3 regions from genomic DNA. Per the source publication's procedure: Nucleated cell counts per sample were estimated from amplification of reference gene primers within the assay. To quantify the absolute abundance of each unique TCRbeta CDR3 rearrangement, sequence reads were collapsed and filtered. For each sample, productive Simpson clonality was calculated as the square root of Simpson's diversity index across productive rearrangements. TCRdb carries this immuneACCESS record with in-frame sequences only. Its versions omit some clonotypes, under half of them owing to an unresolved V gene in the studies checked, with the rest unexplained. From that table come the V and J calls and clone size; the DNA was used to work out D and trimming. The sample table shows around 110,000 clones, and roughly four fifths are seen once. The ten largest clonotypes hold approximately 7.6% of the sample.

Sequencing was done on a sample of peripheral blood. The receptor comes from a man between 65 and 85 years old with active or convalescent COVID-19. The sequence is built from TRBV15 and TRBJ2-6; the D segment could be TRBD2, given 5 matching bases. The CDR3 here reads CATSSRTSSVPPGANVLTF. The DNA sequence reads TGTGCCACCAGCAGTAGGACTTCTAGTGTCCCCCCTGGGGCCAACGTCCTGACTTTC.